Each of the 11 T cell receptor beta chains below was sequenced from the same sample in a study of T cells after somatic rescue of genetic block (dated by TCRdb to 2020 to 2022). Library preparation was by the immunoSEQ multiplex PCR assay. TCRdb re-hosts the immuneACCESS table, in-frame sequences only. Its copies lack some clones; in the studies checked, an unresolved V gene accounts for under half of them, and the cause for the rest is not known. Present in this sample are roughly 58,000 clones, more than 90% of which were seen just once. The ten largest clonotypes hold around 0.083% of the sample. Source material: peripheral blood mononuclear cells (PBMCs). The receptor set was obtained from a child younger than two.

This sequence joins TRBV4-3 and TRBJ2-1; 8 bases agree with TRBD2. CDR1 is LGHNA, CDR2 YSLEER, per germline. Unmatched junction bases numbered 2, after V lost 2 bases and J lost 2 bases. The CDR3 consists of 15 residues. CDR3 loop: CASSQKTSAYNEQFF. CDR3 nucleotides: TGCGCCAGCAGCCAAAAGACTAGCGCCTACAATGAGCAGTTCTTC.

The chain links TRBV12-5 to TRBJ1-3; 8 positions match TRBD1. J was trimmed by 1 base and V by 2 bases; bases with no gene match: 10. Looked up from germline, CDR1 is LGHNT and CDR2 is FRNRAP. The CDR3 is 18 residues long. This CDR3 is CASGLNAGGQYSGNTIYF. The CDR3 DNA follows: TGTGCTAGTGGTTTGAACGCAGGGGGCCAATATTCTGGAAACACCATATATTTT.

The chain links TRBV5-4 to TRBJ1-3, with unresolved D. Germline values: CDR1 SGHNT, CDR2 YYREEE (reference sequence). CDR3 length: 14 residues. Deletions cut 3 bases from V and 0 bases from J, with 7 bases between. For the CDR3, the DNA is TGTGCCAGCAGCTCGTGGGGCTCTGGAAACACCATATATTTT. Its protein product is CASSSWGSGNTIYF.

The V and J genes are TRBV13 and TRBJ1-1; tentative D call: TRBD1 (5 bases). The CDR3 is made up of 15 amino acids. V dropped 5 bases and J dropped 2 bases, with 15 bases sitting between them. CDR1 and CDR2 (germline): PRHDT, FYEKMQ (reference sequence). CDR3 region: CASSVSNGQNTEAFF. CDR3 sequence (DNA): TGTGCCAGCAGCGTCTCTAATGGACAAAACACTGAAGCTTTCTTT.

The J gene is TRBJ2-5, the V gene TRBV2; 9 bases are a match to TRBD1. The ends lost 9 bases at V and 5 bases at J; junction bases unmatched: 10. CDR1 and CDR2 (germline): SNHLY, FYNNEI. The CDR3 runs 14 residues. The chain's CDR3 is CASTRDRVEETQYF. The CDR3 DNA sequence: TGTGCCAGTACCCGGGACAGGGTGGAGGAGACCCAGTACTTC.

The CDR3 reads CASSLDNSGNTIYF. The CDR3 DNA sequence: TGCGCCAGCAGCTTGGACAACTCTGGAAACACCATATATTTT. The gene calls are TRBV5-1 and TRBJ1-3; D remains ambiguous. Germline assignment: CDR1 SGHRS and CDR2 YFSETQ. The CDR3 runs 14 residues. The ends were cut back, 0 bases at V and 0 bases at J, with 4 bases in the middle.

The gene calls are TRBV29-1 and TRBJ2-7, with 10 bases that match TRBD1. Per the germline V gene, CDR1 is SQVTM and CDR2 is ANQGSEA. After removal of 4 bases from V and 5 bases from J, the junction contained 5 bases not matched to a gene. The CDR3 sequence is 13 residues long. The CDR3 loop is CSVGPGTGDEQYF. Here the CDR3 DNA reads TGCAGCGTTGGCCCCGGGACAGGGGACGAGCAGTACTTC.

The chain joins TRBV7-2 to TRBJ1-1; TRBD1 agrees at 8 bases. CDR1 and CDR2 (germline): SGHTA, FQGNSA. The trim removed 3 bases at V and 4 bases at J, leaving 1 base unmatched. The CDR3 runs 13 residues. In DNA form, the CDR3 reads TGTGCCAGCAGCTTTACAGGGGGCACTGAAGCTTTCTTT. It encodes CASSFTGGTEAFF. Combining the CDR3 with reference TRBV7-2 and TRBJ1-1 gives the whole variable domain GAGVSQSPSNKVTEKGKDVELRCDPISGHTALYWYRQSLGQGLEFLIYFQGNSAPDKSGLPSDRFSAERTGGSVSTLTIQRTQQEDSAVYLCASSFTGGTEAFFGQGTRLTVV.

The rearrangement uses TRBV6-1 and TRBJ1-1, with 7 bases identical to TRBD1. Germline CDR1 and CDR2: MNHNS and SASEGT. V was pared by 7 bases and J by 2 bases, with 7 bases of the junction left unmatched. CDR3 length: 14 residues. Written as DNA, the CDR3 is TGTGCCAGCACTACAACAGGGGCCAACACTGAAGCTTTCTTT. Encoded protein: CASTTTGANTEAFF.

The chain recombines TRBV28 with TRBJ1-5; 8 nucleotides agree with TRBD1. The V segment lost 7 bases and the J segment 15 bases; nucleotides outside the gene matches: 11. The CDR3 loop spans 12 amino acids. Germline V gives CDR1 MDHEN, CDR2 SYDVKM. The DNA of the CDR3 is TGTGCCAGCACCTCCTCCGACAGGGGCAGGCATTTT. Protein product: CASTSSDRGRHF.

The genes are TRBV7-3 and TRBJ2-7, with 9 nucleotides matching TRBD2. Germline CDR1 reads SGHTA; CDR2 reads FQGTGA. J lost 1 base, V lost 6 bases, and 4 bases had no gene match. This CDR3 is built from 14 residues. The CDR3 sequence: CASSHLAGSYEQYF. In DNA, the CDR3 is TGTGCCAGCAGTCATCTAGCGGGGTCCTACGAGCAGTACTTC.